The subject of this entry is one T cell receptor beta chain. Germline loops: CDR1 SGHVS, CDR2 FQNEAQ. The CDR3 consists of 19 residues. The V gene end was trimmed by 1 base and the J gene end by 1 base; junction bases not matched to a gene: 10. The data belong to a study of cytomegalovirus exposure and HLA in healthy donors. Primers for the PCR totalled 60 Vbeta and 13 Jbeta. The assay was immunoSEQ multiplex PCR, and TCRdb's table has in-frame clones only and misses some. The table shows some 170,000 clones, with 60% to 80% occurring only once. The clonotype comes from a man aged 55 to 70 in good health and CMV-seronegative. V usage is TRBV7-8 and J usage is TRBJ2-5; TRBD2 matches at 12 bases. The sequenced material came from PBMCs. CDR3 sequence reads: CASSLGAASGGVTQETQYF. CDR3 DNA sequence: TGTGCCAGCAGCTTAGGGGCGGCTAGCGGGGGGGTGACCCAAGAGACCCAGTACTTC.